The T cell receptor beta chain under discussion was sequenced for a study of beta chain features in type 1 diabetes (dated by TCRdb to 2017 to 2018). At the level of the whole study: Mean age, gender distribution, total cell number and subset yield did not differ between patients and healthy donors. Whereas all 30 or so donors provided naive and central memory subsets, regulatory and stem cell-like memory subsets were isolated from just 8 patients and about 8 healthy donors. The study compared the TCRB repertoires of sorted circulating CD4+ T cell subsets in recently diagnosed type 1 diabetes patients with those in matched healthy donors. A total of around 110,000,000 sorted cells were examined across all samples, and RNA yield correlated strongly with the number of cells per subset. The study at large found these results: In all four CD4+ subsets, TCRB CDR3 length was moderately but significantly shorter in type 1 diabetes patients. PCR might favor shorter templates, but patient and control samples were amplified and corrected together, so any skew would affect both groups equally. Naive, central memory and regulatory TCRB repertoires appeared to be more alike among patients than among healthy donors. Because cDNA was sequenced instead of genomic DNA, highly expressing activated cells could be over-represented, though the groups showed no difference in activation or CD3 levels. Because small numbers of individuals were included in the HLA sub-analyses, any influence of HLA type on TCRB rearrangement was left unresolved. Fewer insertions and more nucleotide deletions at VDJ recombination sites were observed in patients with type 1 diabetes, implying thymic rearrangement abnormalities.

From each donor, a single peripheral blood sample of about 110 mL on average was drawn into heparinised tubes. Naive, central memory, regulatory and stem cell-like memory CD4+ T cells were sorted on a BD FACSAria II using a panel including CD45RO, CCR7, CD25, CD127, CD95 and CD27. A purity above 98% was achieved for all sorted populations. Right away, PBMCs were isolated by Lymphoprep density gradient centrifugation and were stained directly, with no culture step. To minimize batch effects, samples were stained and sorted in pairs, one healthy donor with one patient per experiment. The entire isolated RNA was reverse transcribed using the High Capacity cDNA Reverse Transcription Kit, and thus expressed TCRB transcripts were sequenced. Naive, central memory and regulatory T cell samples underwent deep immunoSEQ sequencing, averaging about 3.5 million total reads per sample. Sorted cells were lysed in RLT buffer and RNA was extracted with DNase-treated RNeasy Micro or Mini kits, depending on cell number. To prevent cross-contamination, each cell subset was processed individually, whereas patient and healthy donor samples were processed jointly. Using the immunoSEQ multiplex PCR, TCRB sequences were amplified from cDNA into 87-bp fragments spanning the CDR3 region. Sequencing of the amplicons was done on the Illumina HiSeq platform. As for the authors' bioinformatics: Synthetic template baselines were used to correct PCR bias computationally, reads within Hamming distance 2 were collapsed, and singletons that could not be merged were discarded. Reads were aligned to IMGT to assign V, D and J genes, CDR3 length, and insertions or deletions at six rearrangement sites. Within each subset, clonotype counts were normalized to sorted cell number, and only after that were true diversity and Gini coefficients computed with the tcR R package. Repertoire sharing was quantified using the overlap coefficient calculated on TCRB nucleotide sequences. As a proxy for the pre-selection repertoire, out-of-frame TCRB sequences from naive cells were analyzed. The immuneACCESS repertoire file appears here via TCRdb, limited to in-frame rearrangements. These files lack a portion of the clones; in checked studies, under half of the deficit traces to unresolved V genes, and the cause of the others is not known. From that table come the V and J calls and clone size; the DNA was used to work out D and trimming. The sample contains 680,000 or so clones, less than 20% of them found a single time. The ten most abundant clones make up about 0.097% of the sample.

The V end loses 7 bases and the J end loses 7 bases, and a stretch of 16 bases separates them. The CDR3 has 14 amino acids, counting the end cysteine and phenylalanine. Only the CDR3 DNA stays, 42 bases, in frame from base 1. CDR1 MNHNY and CDR2 SVGAGI are derived from the germline V gene (reference sequence). As for this clone: Its antigen specificity is not known. Per-nucleotide qualities are absent, and no much larger clonotype sits a single base away.

What was sequenced was naive CD4+ T cells from blood. Reading the label with the study, this specimen's cell subset or site is: true naive CD4+ T cells. The rearranged segments are TRBV6-6 and TRBJ2-2; TRBD1 could be the D gene, as 6 bases match. This receptor was taken from a man aged 18 to 30 in good health. The DNA reads as follows: TGTGCCAGCACGCAGGGGAGAACAATCGGGGAGCTGTTTTTT. This sequence encodes CASTQGRTIGELFF.